Below, 20 T cell receptor beta chains from the same sample are listed, as sequenced in a study of shared clonotypes between healthy human individuals. The repertoire was sequenced with immunoSEQ multiplex PCR; TCRdb's copy has only in-frame clones and lacks some. The table lists about 1.5 million clones, about 98% of them singletons, with about 0.45% in the top ten. Source material: naive CD4+ T cells sorted from blood. Subset noted: CD45RA+ positively selected. These receptors originate from a young man in good health.

J is TRBJ2-1 and V is TRBV9, with D maybe TRBD2 (5 bases). CDR3 length equals 17 residues. Germline loops: CDR1 SGDLS, CDR2 YYNGEE. Deletions cut 4 bases from V and 0 bases from J, with 17 bases between. The CDR3 DNA is TGTGCCAGCAGCCCGAGGGTAGGGATTTACTCCTACAATGAGCAGTTCTTC. This gives the protein CASSPRVGIYSYNEQFF.

The J gene is TRBJ2-1, the V gene TRBV29-1, with D unclear. CDR3 size: 11 residues. V was shortened by 5 bases and J by 4 bases, with 6 bases between the two germline ends. The germline CDR1 and CDR2 sequences are SQVTM and ANQGSEA. The CDR3 DNA sequence: TGCAGCGTTTGGATTTACAATGAGCAGTTCTTC. Its protein product is CSVWIYNEQFF.

The V gene is TRBV7-9, the J gene TRBJ2-1; TRBD2 matches at 9 bases. The CDR3 covers 19 residues. Germline loops: CDR1 SEHNR, CDR2 FQNEAQ (reference sequence). The junction had 11 bases not matched to a gene; V was cut back by 2 bases and J by 0 bases. The CDR3 DNA is TGTGCCAGCAGCTTACGGCGACTAGCGGCGATAAGCTCCTACAATGAGCAGTTCTTC. Protein product: CASSLRRLAAISSYNEQFF.

The rearrangement uses TRBV7-9 and TRBJ2-1; 13 nucleotides match TRBD2. This CDR3 region has 17 residues. V was pared by 10 bases and J by 0 bases, with 9 bases of the junction left unmatched. Germline V lookup: CDR1 SEHNR, CDR2 FQNEAQ (reference sequence). CDR3 nucleotide sequence: TGTGCCACCCAAACCGGGACTAGCGGGAACTCCTACAATGAGCAGTTCTTC. Residues: CATQTGTSGNSYNEQFF.

The chain couples TRBV11-3 to TRBJ1-1; D not certain. CDR1 SGHNT and CDR2 YENEEA come from the germline V gene. Trimming pared 0 bases from V and 1 base from J, leaving 12 bases between. The CDR3 totals 16 residues. The CDR3 region has the DNA TGTGCCAGCAGCTTAGAGTGGCGGGGTGAGAACACTGAAGCTTTCTTT. This encodes CASSLEWRGENTEAFF.

Comments on this clone: This same CDR3 is encoded by further DNA sequences in the sample. J is TRBJ2-2 and V is TRBV28; D not certain. Germline-derived CDR1 and CDR2 are MDHEN and SYDVKM. The CDR3 spans 11 residues. V lost 3 bases, J lost 5 bases, and 1 base lay in between. The CDR3 region has the DNA TGTGCCAGCAGTTTGACCGGGGAGCTGTTTTTT. It translates to CASSLTGELFF.

V gene TRBV15 combines with J gene TRBJ1-1; TRBD1 aligns across 7 bases. Germline V gene data show CDR1 as LNHNV and CDR2 as YYDKDF (reference sequence). V lost 2 bases and J lost 4; bases outside the gene matches: 4. The CDR3 extends over 14 amino acids. The CDR3 here is CATSRYRGGTEAFF. The CDR3, as DNA: TGTGCCACCAGCAGATACAGGGGTGGCACTGAAGCTTTCTTT.

The chain links TRBV6-1 to TRBJ2-5, with TRBD1 matching over 10 bases. CDR1 and CDR2 from the germline V gene are MNHNS and SASEGT. V lost 6 bases to trimming and J lost 5 bases; unmatched junction nucleotides: 6. The CDR3 loop spans 14 amino acids. CDR3 amino acids: CASSGTGVRETQYF. CDR3 DNA sequence: TGTGCCAGCAGCGGGACAGGGGTCAGGGAGACCCAGTACTTC.

The chain recombines TRBV7-2 with TRBJ2-7, with TRBD2 matching over 11 bases. The CDR3 length is 15 residues. V lost 4 bases, J lost 7 bases, and 9 bases stayed unmatched. From germline, CDR1 is SGHTA and CDR2 FQGNSA. Written as DNA, the CDR3 is TGTGCCAGCAGCTCGATAGCGGGAGGGCCCGGGGAGCAGTACTTC. It translates to CASSSIAGGPGEQYF.

This chain uses TRBV5-1 with TRBJ1-4; D is perhaps TRBD1 (5 bases). This CDR3 comprises 15 residues. Per the germline V gene, CDR1 is SGHRS and CDR2 is YFSETQ. Deletions cut 0 bases from V and 5 bases from J, with 11 bases between. The CDR3 region is CASSLVRDGNEKLFF. The CDR3 region has the DNA TGCGCCAGCAGCTTGGTCCGGGACGGGAATGAAAAACTGTTTTTT.

The chain carries TRBV30 and TRBJ2-2; 8 nucleotides align to TRBD1. CDR3 length equals 14 residues. Germline V CDR1 and CDR2: GTSNPN, SVGIG (reference sequence). V lost 5 bases to trimming and J lost 6 bases; unmatched junction nucleotides: 8. In DNA form, the CDR3 reads TGTGCCTGGGGGACCAGGGGGCCATCCGGGGAGCTGTTTTTT. Translating gives CAWGTRGPSGELFF.

The rearrangement links TRBV9 to TRBJ1-1, with TRBD1 matching 9 bases. V lost 4 bases and J lost 4; bases outside the gene matches: 5. CDR1 SGDLS and CDR2 YYNGEE come from the germline V gene. CDR3 length: 14 residues. The CDR3 sequence is CASSPGQGITEAFF. CDR3 nucleotides: TGTGCCAGCAGCCCAGGACAGGGGATCACTGAAGCTTTCTTT.

The chain combines TRBV1 with TRBJ2-7; the listed D gene, TRBD1, was not tested against the DNA. TRBV1 is a documented pseudogene. The CDR3 extends over 12 amino acids. The CDR3, as DNA: TGCACCAGTTCCCAGGCCTCCTACGAGCAGTACTTC. This sequence encodes CTSSQASYEQYF.

This chain uses TRBV4-3 with TRBJ2-5; perhaps TRBD1 as D (5 bases). The CDR3 contains 13 residues. V lost 4 bases and J lost 4, with 10 bases in between. Germline V gene lookup returns CDR1 LGHNA and CDR2 YSLEER. CDR3 sequence reads: CASSPRVGETQYF. The CDR3 coding sequence is TGCGCCAGCAGCCCCAGGGTAGGAGAGACCCAGTACTTC.

The rearrangement joins TRBV7-9 to TRBJ2-7; 12 bases line up with TRBD2. The J segment lost 3 bases and the V segment lost 5 bases, leaving 2 bases of the junction unmatched. Germline CDR1 is SEHNR and CDR2 is FQNEAQ (reference sequence). The CDR3 runs to 14 residues. This CDR3 reads CASSPSGRDYEQYF. The DNA for the CDR3 is TGTGCCAGCAGCCCTAGCGGGAGGGACTACGAGCAGTACTTC. Filled out from reference TRBV7-9 and TRBJ2-7, the complete variable domain reads DTGVSQNPRHKITKRGQNVTFRCDPISEHNRLYWYRQTLGQGPEFLTYFQNEAQLEKSRLLSDRFSAERPKGSFSTLEIQRTEQGDSAMYLCASSPSGRDYEQYFGPGTRLTVT.

This chain connects TRBV5-6 to TRBJ2-2, with D possibly matching TRBD1 (6 bases). The CDR3 totals 15 residues. Trimming removed 4 bases from V and 5 bases from J, with 15 bases in between. Germline values: CDR1 SGHDT, CDR2 YYEEEE. The CDR3 spells CASSLRGRGTGELFF. The CDR3 DNA reads TGTGCCAGCAGCCTCAGGGGAAGGGGAACCGGGGAGCTGTTTTTT.

This chain links TRBV7-3 with TRBJ2-1; no reliable D call. The CDR3 is 15 amino acids. From germline, CDR1 is SGHTA and CDR2 FQGTGA. V dropped 2 bases and J dropped 0 bases, with 8 bases sitting between them. The CDR3 bases are TGTGCCAGCAGCTTACAGATTAGCTCCTACAATGAGCAGTTCTTC. It translates to CASSLQISSYNEQFF.

The CDR3 is CSAGTGANYGYTF. Here the CDR3 DNA reads TGCAGCGCCGGGACAGGAGCTAACTATGGCTACACCTTC. The chain is built from TRBV29-1 and TRBJ1-2; 8 positions match TRBD1. The CDR3 runs 13 residues. Trimming took 7 bases from V and 0 from J; bases not matched to a gene: 4. CDR1 is SQVTM and CDR2 is ANQGSEA in the germline V gene. The whole variable domain, remainder taken from reference TRBV29-1 and TRBJ1-2, is SAVISQKPSRDICQRGTSLTIQCQVDSQVTMMFWYRQQPGQSLTLIATANQGSEATYESGFVIDKFPISRPNLTFSTLTVSNMSPEDSSIYLCSAGTGANYGYTFGSGTRLTVV.

This chain links TRBV5-1 with TRBJ1-3, with D possibly being TRBD1 (5 bases). The CDR3 is 15 residues long. Germline values: CDR1 SGHRS, CDR2 YFSETQ. Trimming shortened V by 3 bases and J by 4 bases, and 14 bases separated the two germline ends. The CDR3 sequence: CASSSGDLTGNTIYF. In nucleotides, the CDR3 is TGCGCCAGCAGCTCGGGGGACTTAACCGGAAACACCATATATTTT.

The chain carries TRBV6-1 and TRBJ1-4; maybe TRBD1 (5 bases). This CDR3 region has 12 residues. CDR1 and CDR2 (germline): MNHNS, SASEGT. V was pared by 6 bases and J by 8 bases, with 10 bases between. CDR3 coding DNA: TGTGCCAGCAGGGTGACAGACGAAAAACTGTTTTTT. This sequence encodes CASRVTDEKLFF.